This T cell receptor beta chain was sequenced for a study of blood T cells in healthy people across ages. The use of a sample-barcoded 5' primer and a J-beta primer mix characterized a second PCR of roughly 6 to 11 cycles. The authors tagged each cDNA molecule using a template-switch adaptor with 12 random nucleotides. TCRdb re-derived calls from the 5' RACE reads in MiXCR, one entry per CDR3 protein. The sample includes 590,000 or so distinct CDR3 sequences, about 28% of them seen just once. The study, taken as a whole, reports: Underestimates were what the diversity estimates from one million T cells were considered to be.

Every sample had a minimum of 7 million PBMCs isolated. Germline CDR1 MNHNS, CDR2 SASEGT. V gave up 4 bases and J gave up 2 bases, with 9 bases separating them. The CDR3 has 13 amino acids. This clonotype was picked up many times. What it binds is unknown. The clonotype originates from an elderly woman in good health. Sequenced input: blood. The rearrangement links TRBV6-1 to TRBJ2-7; perhaps TRBD2 as D (5 bases). The CDR3 reads CASSVRDPYEQYF. In DNA form, the CDR3 reads TGTGCCAGCAGTGTACGGGATCCCTACGAGCAGTACTTC.